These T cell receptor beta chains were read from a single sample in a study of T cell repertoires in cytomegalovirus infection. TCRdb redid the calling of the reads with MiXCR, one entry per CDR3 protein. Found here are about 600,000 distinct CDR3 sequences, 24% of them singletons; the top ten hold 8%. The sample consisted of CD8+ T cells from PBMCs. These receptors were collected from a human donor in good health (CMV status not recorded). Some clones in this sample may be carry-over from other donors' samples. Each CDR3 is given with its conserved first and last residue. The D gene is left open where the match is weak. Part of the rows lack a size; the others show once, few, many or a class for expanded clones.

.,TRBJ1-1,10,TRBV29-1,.,TGCAGCGTTACGGGCCCTGAAGCTTTCTTT,CSVTGPEAFF
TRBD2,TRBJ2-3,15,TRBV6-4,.,TGTGCCAGCAGTGACTCTCGGGAGGGCACAGATACGCAGTATTTT,CASSDSREGTDTQYF
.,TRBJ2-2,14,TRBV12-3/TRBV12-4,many,TGTGCCAGCAGTACGATACCAGGTACCGGGGAGCTGTTTTTT,CASSTIPGTGELFF
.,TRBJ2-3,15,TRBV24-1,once,TGTGCCACCGCCGGGACTCCGGACTTGGAAGATACGCAGTATTTT,CATAGTPDLEDTQYF
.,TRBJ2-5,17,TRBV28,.,TGTGCCAGCAGTTTAAGATTTGCGGGGGCATGGGGAGAGACCCAGTACTTC,CASSLRFAGAWGETQYF
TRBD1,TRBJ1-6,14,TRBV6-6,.,TGTGCCAGCAGCAAGACAGGGAACGGGCCACCCCTCCACTTT,CASSKTGNGPPLHF
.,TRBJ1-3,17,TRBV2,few,TGTGCCAGCAGACCCCTAACGTCGGACAGAGGTGGAAACACCATATATTTT,CASRPLTSDRGGNTIYF
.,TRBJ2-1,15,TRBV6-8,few,TGTGCCAGCAGTTACTATACGGGGGTCTCCAATGAGCAGTTCTTC,CASSYYTGVSNEQFF
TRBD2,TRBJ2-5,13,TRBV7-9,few,TGTGCCAGCAGCCTGACTAGCGGCAAGACCCAGTACTTC,CASSLTSGKTQYF
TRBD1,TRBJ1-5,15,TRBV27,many,TGTGCCAGCAGCCAAGTGACAGGGGATGGCTTGGCCCAGCATTTT,CASSQVTGDGLAQHF
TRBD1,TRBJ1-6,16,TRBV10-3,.,TGTGCCAGGCCGGGACAGGAAAACTCCTATAATTCACCCCTCCACTTT,CARPGQENSYNSPLHF
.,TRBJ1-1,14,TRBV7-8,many,TGTGCCAGCAGCTCCCCGTCGGTTAACACTGAAGCTTTCTTT,CASSSPSVNTEAFF
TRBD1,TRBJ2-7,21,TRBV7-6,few,TGTGCCAGCAGCTTGGGACAGGTTTTCCATGATCCCTGCGCAACTTACTACGAGCAGTACTTC,CASSLGQVFHDPCATYYEQYF
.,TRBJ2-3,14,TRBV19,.,TGTGCCAGTAGCGACTTCCGAGGTCCAGATACGCAGTATTTT,CASSDFRGPDTQYF
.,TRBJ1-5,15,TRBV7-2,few,TGTGCCAGCAGCTTAGGGGTGAGGGTTGGGCAGCCCCAGCATTTT,CASSLGVRVGQPQHF
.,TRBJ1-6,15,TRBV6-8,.,TGTGCCAGCAGGACAGCGACAGCCTATAATTCACCCCTCCACTTT,CASRTATAYNSPLHF